The 3 T cell receptor beta chains reported below all come from one sample, sequenced in a study of blood T cell repertoires in COVID-19. The data were produced by immunoSEQ multiplex PCR, yet TCRdb's version contains in-frame clones alone and is incomplete. Among approximately 72,000 clones listed, roughly 84% were seen once. The sample was peripheral blood. These receptors originate from a man in his forties or fifties with active COVID-19.

The chain combines TRBV2 with TRBJ1-1, with unresolved D. CDR3 size: 15 residues. The V and J ends lost 7 bases and 1 base respectively, with 16 bases between them. The germline gives CDR1 SNHLY, CDR2 FYNNEI. The CDR3 DNA reads as TGTGCCAGCAAGCGGACGGGGTCTTCGAACACTGAAGCTTTCTTT. Amino acids: CASKRTGSSNTEAFF.

This chain links TRBV7-2 with TRBJ2-7; a possible D gene is TRBD2 (6 bases). CDR1 and CDR2 (germline): SGHTA, FQGNSA. Trimming pared 1 base from V and 6 bases from J, leaving 7 bases between. The CDR3 has 12 amino acids. CDR3 residues: CASSLGRGEQYF. In DNA form, the CDR3 reads TGTGCCAGCAGCTTAGGGAGGGGCGAGCAGTACTTC.

This rearrangement joins TRBV7-9 to TRBJ1-4; a weak D match, TRBD1 (6 bases). Trimming took off 3 bases at V and 0 bases at J, with 8 bases between the two ends. Germline V gene sequence: CDR1 SEHNR, CDR2 FQNEAQ (reference sequence). CDR3 length: 15 amino acids. The CDR3 DNA sequence: TGTGCCAGCAGCTTCGGACAGACAACTAATGAAAAACTGTTTTTT. It codes for CASSFGQTTNEKLFF.